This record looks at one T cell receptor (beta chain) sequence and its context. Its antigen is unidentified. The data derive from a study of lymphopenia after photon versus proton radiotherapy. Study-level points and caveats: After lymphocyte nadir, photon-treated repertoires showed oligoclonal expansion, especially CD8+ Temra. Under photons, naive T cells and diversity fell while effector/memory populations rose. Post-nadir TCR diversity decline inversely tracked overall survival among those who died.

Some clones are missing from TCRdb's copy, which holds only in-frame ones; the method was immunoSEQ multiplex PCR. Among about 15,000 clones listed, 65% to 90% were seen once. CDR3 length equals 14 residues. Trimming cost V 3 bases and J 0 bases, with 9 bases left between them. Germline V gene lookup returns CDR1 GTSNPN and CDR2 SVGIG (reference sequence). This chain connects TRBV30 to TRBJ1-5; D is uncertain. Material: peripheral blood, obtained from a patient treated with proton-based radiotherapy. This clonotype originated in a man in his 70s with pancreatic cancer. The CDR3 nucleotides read TGTGCCTGGAGAGGAGGGAATAGCAATCAGCCCCAGCATTTT. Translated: CAWRGGNSNQPQHF.